This T cell receptor beta chain was identified during a study of liver allograft versus peripheral blood T cells. For the study at large: In transplanted livers, T cell receptor repertoires were compared with those found in the recipients' peripheral blood.

As for this clonotype: Its antigen is as yet unknown.

Study conclusions and caveats: Reportedly, the T cell receptor repertoires present inside liver allografts differed from those in peripheral blood.

Using its own MiXCR run on the reads, TCRdb lists one record per CDR3 protein. The sample includes around 10,000 distinct CDR3 sequences, about 18% of them seen just once. The CDR3 loop spans 14 amino acids. Per the germline V gene, CDR1 is LGHDT and CDR2 is YNNKEL (reference sequence). The V end lost 4 bases, the J end lost 0 bases, and 8 bases lay between the germline ends. This TCR was recovered from a human patient who had a liver transplant. Some of these T cells may belong to the graft donor. The rearrangement uses TRBV3-1 and TRBJ2-3; no clear D gene. The CDR3 region is CASSPFGSTDTQYF. CDR3 coding DNA: TGTGCCAGCAGCCCCTTTGGAAGCACAGATACGCAGTATTTT.